This TCR beta chain is from a study of T cell repertoires in cytomegalovirus infection. TCRdb re-analysed the reads in MiXCR, keeping a single row per CDR3 protein. The table records approximately 500,000 distinct CDR3 sequences, approximately 17% of them present only once. Germline V CDR1 and CDR2: MNHEY, SMNVEV (reference sequence). Trimming cost V 7 bases and J 0 bases, with 10 bases left between them. The CDR3 runs to 15 residues. The table lists this clonotype with many counts. This TCR was sampled from a human donor in good health (CMV status not recorded). Some clones in this sample may be carry-over from other donors' samples. The sample comprised CD8+ T cells from PBMCs. This chain links TRBV27 with TRBJ1-6; D unclear. This CDR3 is CASNAGSSYNSPLHF. CDR3 DNA sequence: TGTGCCAGCAATGCAGGCAGCTCCTATAATTCACCCCTCCACTTT.